The T cell receptor (beta chain) under discussion was sequenced for a study of cytomegalovirus exposure and HLA in healthy donors (dated by TCRdb to the late 2010s). Looking at the study overall: In an earlier analysis of about 560 of the donors, around 300 Gb of sequence data and roughly 100 million unique TCR beta sequences from 180 million or so T cells were reported. Around 300 gigabases of sequencing data and approximately 85 million unique TCR sequences were included in an early release covering about 700 HLA-typed donors. Of the 300 to 500 genotyped donors, 70% to 90% were placed in the genetic ancestry cluster associated with self-reported Caucasian donors. The study aimed to test whether signatures of past pathogen exposure could be identified by cataloging public T cell receptors. The study profiled the T cell repertoires of hundreds of subjects by immunosequencing and related them to cytomegalovirus serostatus. Besides the first cohort of 666 subjects, a separate validation cohort made up of roughly 120 different subjects was used. The study combined high-throughput TCR immunosequencing, statistical association of individual TCRs with disease status, and machine learning to predict cytomegalovirus infection status. In a later analysis, previously published TCR beta repertoires from fewer than 750 donors were re-analyzed and high-resolution HLA genotyping was added so that TCR occurrence patterns could be studied. Rather than drawing on any new phenotypic data, the later analysis identified candidate immune exposures from TCR beta sequences and the way those sequences occurred across donors. To decide whether each TCR beta V gene segment behaved as functional or pseudogenic, an earlier analysis of over 500 of the donors relied on high-throughput TCR beta sequencing. Donor age, sex, ethnicity and CMV serostatus were compiled together with the repertoire data. In a later genetic analysis, genome-wide SNP genotypes for about 55% of the roughly 670 donors were used, and that subset was treated as a discovery cohort. All discovery cohort repertoires had been generated on a single sequencing platform. HLA typing included class I and class II loci at four-digit resolution. The number of typed donors differed by locus: about 620-640 for A, B, C, DRB1 and DQB1; some 540 for DQA1; 606 for DPA1; and 400 to 480 for DPB1. About five DR-DQ haplotypes were treated as single units for association and clustering because of strong linkage in the cohort. Among some 410 genotyped donors of the cohort, an average of around 250,000 unique TCR beta nucleotide sequences was sequenced per donor, of which about 19% were non-productive. Broad study findings and their caveats: In a later analysis, HLA-associated TCR beta chains were found to be more clonally expanded and to have lower generation probabilities than equally common non-associated chains. In a later analysis, several top co-occurrence clusters were reported to appear linked to parvovirus B19, influenza, CMV and Epstein-Barr virus. According to the authors, the approach could potentially be generalized to other disease states and immunological phenotypes. Roughly uniform sequencing depth across donors was assumed in presence/absence analyses, although this assumption may not hold. In both the original and validation cohorts, the classifier was reported to diagnose cytomegalovirus status with high specificity and sensitivity. Most TCR sequences were observed very rarely across donors, whereas some public TCRs were present in many individuals. Immune exposure information for the cohort was limited to CMV serostatus. A later analysis associated about 17,000 TCR beta sequences with specific HLA alleles at a false discovery rate of 0.05. A group of highly shared sequence variants was considered likely to be a technical artifact of the sequencing pipeline. A further reported finding was that TCR beta sequences accurately predicted the HLA-A and HLA-B alleles for most subjects in the first cohort. A few of the identified cytomegalovirus-associated TCR beta chains were confirmed in vitro to be specific for cytomegalovirus antigens. Only TCR beta chains were sequenced in this cohort, and the absence of alpha or paired-chain data limited detectable features. In a later genetic analysis, a missense DCLRE1C variant was associated with V-gene and J-gene trimming of TCR beta chains, and the association was replicated in an independent cohort. Most CMV-associated TCR beta chains appeared to be HLA-restricted in a later analysis, and the HLA associations seemed to be driven largely by CMV exposure. The earlier analysis of 450 to 700 of the donors excluded roughly 16 rarely observed V segments, including chromosome 9 orphons, because counts were too low. Linkage disequilibrium might explain the correlated functional status among segregating V segments, but an unknown experimental factor could not be excluded. In a later analysis, the rate of TCR association differed among HLA loci, with DRB1 alleles having the most associated TCRs and HLA-C alleles having the fewest. Broadly in line with IMGT annotations, most TCR beta V segments showed up in productive rearrangements about 87% or about 30% of the time in an earlier analysis of under 700 of the donors. Because the 87-base-pair reads could not distinguish some IMGT-functional V segments, including TRBV6-2 and TRBV6-3, those segments were excluded. The study listed 170 or so TCR beta chains as associated with cytomegalovirus. When HLA alleles, especially DR and DQ, strongly co-occurred, attributing TCR associations to individual alleles was difficult. Compared with the roughly 670-donor mean, donors in an Asian-associated ancestry cluster had fewer N-insertions in productive TCRs, according to a later genetic analysis. HLA typing was unavailable for some donors at each locus, so association tests used only the typed subset.

This clone has more than one count but fewer than ten. This receptor's antigen is unknown. Per-nucleotide qualities are absent, and no much larger clonotype sits a single base away. The cohort comprised hundreds of healthy bone marrow donors. Cohort members were all nominally healthy when sampled, although unrecorded immune exposures were likely present. The donor was CMV seropositive and was included in the group of 250 to 350 seropositive cohort members. A peripheral blood sample was collected from each donor, and TCR beta sequencing was performed on peripheral blood mononuclear cells. Genomic DNA extraction from the blood cell samples was performed with the Qiagen DNeasy Blood Extraction Kit. The method behind the library was the immunoSEQ multiplex PCR assay. For the multiplex PCR, a mixture combining 60 forward primers for TCR Vbeta segments and 13 reverse primers for TCR Jbeta segments was used. The CDR3 region of rearranged TCR beta genes was amplified from genomic DNA with a multiplex PCR assay. On the Illumina HiSeq System, the amplified TCR beta libraries were sequenced as 87-base-pair reads. As for the authors' bioinformatics: In a later analysis, about 80 million unique TCR beta chains were counted across the 650 to 750 repertoires, and roughly 11 million of these chains were shared by at least two donors. Raw reads were error-corrected and collapsed into unique sequences by a nearest-neighbor algorithm in which closely related sequences were merged to remove PCR and sequencing errors. CDR3 sequences were aligned to IMGT reference sequences to assign V, D and J gene segments. Each retained sequence needed at least a six-nucleotide match to both a V gene segment and a J gene segment. A rearrangement was called productive if the CDR3 had no stop codons and remained in frame with V and J, and every other rearrangement was called non-productive. CDR3 was defined according to IMGT convention as the region running from the second conserved V-encoded cysteine to the conserved J-encoded phenylalanine. The earlier analysis of about 610 of the donors excluded any sequence lacking an unambiguous match to a single V gene segment. An earlier analysis of fewer than 650 of the donors classified V segments as functional when productive rearrangements were above 56.7% and as segregating when the standard deviation between donors was above 5%. A statistical classification framework was built for diagnosing cytomegalovirus status from the catalog of TCR beta chain sequences. In a later analysis, TCR nucleotide sequences were compared against IMGT/GENE-DB human TR gene sequences so that V and J genes could be assigned. The TCRdist pipeline was used in a later analysis to assign CDR3 sequences and most-parsimonious VDJ recombination scenarios. In a later analysis, each TCR beta chain was defined by its CDR3 amino acid sequence together with its V-gene family, and reads without a unique V-gene family were excluded. As a way to deal with suspected cross-contamination and a sequencing artifact, a later analysis dropped 640 or so nucleotide sequences that were highly shared and had low generation probability. In a later analysis, a clonal expansion index was calculated for each public chain from normalized within-repertoire ranks of inferred template counts. In a later analysis, generation probabilities were computed with a VDJ recombination model fitted to out-of-frame rearrangements, and the resulting probabilities were checked against IGoR. Hypergeometric tests were used in a later analysis to score TCR-TCR, TCR-HLA and TCR-CMV co-occurrence, with a repertoire-size bias correction applied to the TCR pairs. In a later analysis, false discovery rates were estimated by permuting HLA or CMV assignments 20 times. In a later analysis, co-occurring TCRs were grouped using DBSCAN, with TCRdist sequence similarity added in when clustering inside HLA-allele-positive subsets. Repertoires with fewer than 30,000 or more than 120,000 public chains were left out of co-occurrence clustering, as were a few repertoires with anomalous nucleotide sharing. TCRdb took over this immuneACCESS table, retaining in-frame rearrangements with V and J assigned. Such tables are incomplete; in checked studies, under half of the missing clones stem from an unresolved V gene, and the remainder is unexplained. V and J calls and clone size come straight from that table; D and trimming were deduced from the DNA. The sample contains around 99,000 clones, approximately 71% of them found a single time. About 5% of the sample is taken by the ten largest.

CDR1 is given as MNHNY and CDR2 as SVGAGI, both from the germline V gene (reference sequence). V loses 0 bases, J loses 6 bases, and the germline ends lie 14 bases apart. The CDR3 goes from the cysteine to the phenylalanine over 15 residues. Only the CDR3 portion is preserved as DNA: 45 bases, with reading frame beginning at the first base. This clonotype was obtained from a woman in her 70s in good health and CMV-seropositive. The sequencing input was PBMCs. The V and J genes are TRBV6-6 and TRBJ1-2, with a tentative D gene TRBD1 over 6 matching bases. The CDR3 loop reads CASSYSTSGGNGYTF. The DNA sequence follows: TGTGCCAGCAGTTACTCCACGAGCGGGGGCAATGGCTACACCTTC.